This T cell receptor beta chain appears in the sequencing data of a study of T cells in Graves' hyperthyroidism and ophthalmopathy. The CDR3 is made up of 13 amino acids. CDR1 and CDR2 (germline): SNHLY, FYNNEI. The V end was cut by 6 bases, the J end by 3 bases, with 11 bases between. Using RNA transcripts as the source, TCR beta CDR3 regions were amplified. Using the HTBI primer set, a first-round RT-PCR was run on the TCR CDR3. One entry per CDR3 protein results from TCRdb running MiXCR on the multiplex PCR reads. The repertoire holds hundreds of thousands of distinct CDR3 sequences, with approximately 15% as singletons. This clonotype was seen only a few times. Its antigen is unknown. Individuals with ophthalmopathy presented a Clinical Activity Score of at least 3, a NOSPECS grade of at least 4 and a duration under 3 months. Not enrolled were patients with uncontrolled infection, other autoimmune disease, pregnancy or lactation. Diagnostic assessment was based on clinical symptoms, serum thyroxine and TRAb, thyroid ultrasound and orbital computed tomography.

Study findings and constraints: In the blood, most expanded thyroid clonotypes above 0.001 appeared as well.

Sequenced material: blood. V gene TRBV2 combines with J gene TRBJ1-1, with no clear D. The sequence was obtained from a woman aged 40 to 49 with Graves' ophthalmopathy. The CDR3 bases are TGTGCCAGCAGCAAAGCCGGGGACACTGAAGCTTTCTTT. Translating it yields CASSKAGDTEAFF. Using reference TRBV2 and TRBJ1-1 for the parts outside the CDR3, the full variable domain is EPEVTQTPSHQVTQMGQEVILRCVPISNHLYFYWYRQILGQKVEFLVSFYNNEISEKSEIFDDQFSVERPDGSNFTLKIRSTKLEDSAMYFCASSKAGDTEAFFGQGTRLTVV.